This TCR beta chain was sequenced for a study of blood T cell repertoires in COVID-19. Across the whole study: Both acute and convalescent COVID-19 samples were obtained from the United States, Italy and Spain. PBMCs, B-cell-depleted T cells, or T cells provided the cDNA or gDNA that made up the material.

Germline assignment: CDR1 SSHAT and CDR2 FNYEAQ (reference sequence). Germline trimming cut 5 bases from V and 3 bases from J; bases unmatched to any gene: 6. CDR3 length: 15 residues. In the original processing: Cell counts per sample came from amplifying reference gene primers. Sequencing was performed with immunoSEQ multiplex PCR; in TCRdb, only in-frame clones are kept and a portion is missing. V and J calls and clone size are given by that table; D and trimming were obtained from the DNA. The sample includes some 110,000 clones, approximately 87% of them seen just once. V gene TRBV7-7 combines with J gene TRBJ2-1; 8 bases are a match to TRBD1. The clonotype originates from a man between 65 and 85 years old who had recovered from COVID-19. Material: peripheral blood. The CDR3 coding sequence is TGTGCCAGCAGCCTAGGACAGGGCCACTACAATGAGCAGTTCTTC. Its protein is CASSLGQGHYNEQFF.